Below, 5 T cell receptor beta chains from the same sample are listed, as sequenced in a study of CD8+CD57+ T cells in acquired aplastic anemia. Genomic DNA, serving as template, underwent TCR beta VDJ and CDR3 profiling. TCRdb used MiXCR to reprocess the reads, holding one entry per CDR3 protein. The sample gives about 220,000 distinct CDR3 sequences, 34% of which show up once; about 1.1% is in the top ten. The material sequenced was sorted CD4+, CD8+, or CD8+CD57+ T cells (not recorded which) from PBMCs. The receptors here all came from a human donor in good health, serving as a control.

This clonotype occurred many times. The J gene is TRBJ2-7, the V gene TRBV20-1, with a possible D match to TRBD1 (5 bases). V was shortened by 1 base and J by 5 bases, with 12 bases between the two germline ends. Per germline, CDR1 DFQATT and CDR2 SNEGSKA (reference sequence). The CDR3 runs to 13 residues. CDR3 sequence: CSARADRRDEQYF. CDR3 DNA: TGCAGTGCTAGAGCTGACAGAAGGGACGAGCAGTACTTC.

Concerning this clonotype itself: Given a much more abundant clone one base away, this may be a read error. This chain joins TRBV7-8 and TRBJ2-7, with D possibly matching TRBD1 (6 bases). V was clipped by 1 base and J by 2 bases, with 12 bases between them. There are 15 residues in the CDR3. Germline values: CDR1 SGHVS, CDR2 FQNEAQ. CDR3 protein: CASSLDAQGTYEQYF. The DNA of the CDR3 is TGTGCCAGCAGCTTAGACGCACAGGGCACCTACGAGCAGTACTTC.

This clonotype was observed many times. The J gene is TRBJ2-1, the V gene TRBV9; 10 nucleotides align to TRBD1. The CDR3 is 15 residues long. CDR1 and CDR2 (germline): SGDLS, YYNGEE. V dropped 2 bases and J dropped 8; count of bases not matched to a gene: 7. CDR3 sequence reads: CASSVRDRGLDEQFF. In DNA, the CDR3 is TGTGCCAGCAGCGTCCGTGACAGGGGGCTGGATGAGCAGTTCTTC.

This clonotype was observed many times. The V gene is TRBV24-1, the J gene TRBJ2-1, with 13 bases lining up with TRBD2. This CDR3 contains 17 residues. The V and J ends lost 2 bases and 3 bases, in that order; junction bases with no gene match: 3. The germline V gene encodes CDR1 KGHDR and CDR2 SFDVKD. The CDR3 nucleotides read TGTGCCACCAGTGATTCAGGGACTAGCGGGATCTACAATGAGCAGTTCTTC. This translates into CATSDSGTSGIYNEQFF.

There are a few counts of this clonotype. V is TRBV7-8 and J is TRBJ1-2, with D maybe TRBD1 (5 bases). V shed 1 base and J shed 0 bases, with 6 bases lying between them. CDR1 is SGHVS, CDR2 FQNEAQ, per germline. CDR3 length: 14 residues. DNA of the CDR3: TGTGCCAGCAGCTTAGGGGGGGCTAACTATGGCTACACCTTC. It codes for CASSLGGANYGYTF.